These T cell receptor beta chains were read from a single sample in a study of siplizumab effects on memory and regulatory T cells. Clones were sequenced by immunoSEQ multiplex PCR, and TCRdb holds only the in-frame ones, with some missing. The repertoire holds about 26,000 clones, with 75% to 85% as singletons. The material sequenced was memory CD4+ T cells sorted from blood. The receptors were gathered from a human donor in good health. The CDR3 runs from the conserved cysteine through the conserved F or W. Fields, in order: clone size, V gene, J gene, CDR3 length, D gene, CDR3 DNA, CDR3 protein. A D gene is named only where the DNA matches it firmly. Part of the rows lack a size; the others show once, few, many or a class for expanded clones.

clone size: -; V gene: TRBV9; J gene: TRBJ2-3; CDR3 length: 15; D gene: -; CDR3 DNA: TGTGCCAGCAGCGTCGGGGCTTTCGGCACAGATACGCAGTATTTT; CDR3 protein: CASSVGAFGTDTQYF
clone size: -; V gene: TRBV6-1; J gene: TRBJ1-5; CDR3 length: 15; D gene: -; CDR3 DNA: TGTGCCAGCAGTTCCGGTCGCACAGCAAGACAGCCCCAGCATTTT; CDR3 protein: CASSSGRTARQPQHF
clone size: -; V gene: TRBV7-9; J gene: TRBJ2-7; CDR3 length: 13; D gene: -; CDR3 DNA: TGTGCCAGCAGGCAGGACAGTTCCTACGAGCAGTACTTC; CDR3 protein: CASRQDSSYEQYF
clone size: -; V gene: TRBV29-1; J gene: TRBJ1-1; CDR3 length: 14; D gene: -; CDR3 DNA: TGCAGCGCTGCCTTGACGCTGGTGAACACTGAAGCTTTCTTT; CDR3 protein: CSAALTLVNTEAFF
clone size: -; V gene: TRBV19; J gene: TRBJ2-1; CDR3 length: 17; D gene: TRBD1; CDR3 DNA: TGTGCCAGTAGTATCCCCTCCGACAGGGGGTTCAACAATGAGCAGTTCTTC; CDR3 protein: CASSIPSDRGFNNEQFF
clone size: -; V gene: TRBV28; J gene: TRBJ1-1; CDR3 length: 11; D gene: -; CDR3 DNA: TGTGCCAGCAGGGACGACTTCAAAGCTTTCTTT; CDR3 protein: CASRDDFKAFF
clone size: -; V gene: TRBV19; J gene: TRBJ2-5; CDR3 length: 13; D gene: -; CDR3 DNA: TGTGCCAGTAGTATGGGAGGATGGGAGACCCAGTACTTC; CDR3 protein: CASSMGGWETQYF
clone size: -; V gene: TRBV28; J gene: TRBJ1-3; CDR3 length: 14; D gene: -; CDR3 DNA: TGTGCCAGCAGTTTAACAGGGTGGGCAAACACCATATATTTT; CDR3 protein: CASSLTGWANTIYF
clone size: -; V gene: TRBV7-2; J gene: TRBJ2-1; CDR3 length: 15; D gene: -; CDR3 DNA: TGTGCCAGCAGCTTGGATACGGGCCGTACAGTTGAGCAGTTCTTC; CDR3 protein: CASSLDTGRTVEQFF
clone size: -; V gene: TRBV27; J gene: TRBJ1-2; CDR3 length: 15; D gene: TRBD1; CDR3 DNA: TGTGCCAGCAGTTTATCCGGGGCAACAGGGGTGGGCTACACCTTC; CDR3 protein: CASSLSGATGVGYTF
clone size: -; V gene: TRBV7-2; J gene: TRBJ2-5; CDR3 length: 14; D gene: -; CDR3 DNA: TGTGCCAGCAGCCTAGAGGGGTACCAAGAGACCCAGTACTTC; CDR3 protein: CASSLEGYQETQYF
clone size: -; V gene: TRBV2; J gene: TRBJ2-7; CDR3 length: 15; D gene: TRBD2; CDR3 DNA: TGTGCCAGCGTGGGAGGGACTAACCCTTCCTACGAGCAGTACTTC; CDR3 protein: CASVGGTNPSYEQYF
clone size: -; V gene: TRBV19; J gene: TRBJ1-3; CDR3 length: 14; D gene: -; CDR3 DNA: TGTGCCAGTAGTGATCCAGGGATCGGAAACACCATATATTTT; CDR3 protein: CASSDPGIGNTIYF
clone size: -; V gene: TRBV9; J gene: TRBJ2-1; CDR3 length: 16; D gene: TRBD1; CDR3 DNA: TGTGCCAGCAGCGTAGTTGGGACAGGGGCGTACAATGAGCAGTTCTTC; CDR3 protein: CASSVVGTGAYNEQFF
clone size: -; V gene: TRBV4-2; J gene: TRBJ2-7; CDR3 length: 16; D gene: TRBD2; CDR3 DNA: TGTGCCAGCAGCCAAGAATCCAGCGGGAGGGGCTACGAGCAGTACTTC; CDR3 protein: CASSQESSGRGYEQYF
clone size: -; V gene: TRBV7-2; J gene: TRBJ1-6; CDR3 length: 17; D gene: -; CDR3 DNA: TGTGCCAGCAGCGCTTTGGGGCAAGGGTCCATAGGTTCACCCCTCCACTTT; CDR3 protein: CASSALGQGSIGSPLHF
clone size: -; V gene: TRBV28; J gene: TRBJ2-7; CDR3 length: 15; D gene: TRBD1; CDR3 DNA: TGTGCCAGCAGGCCACGGGACAGGGTGTCCTACGAGCAGTACTTC; CDR3 protein: CASRPRDRVSYEQYF
clone size: -; V gene: TRBV7-2; J gene: TRBJ2-4; CDR3 length: 15; D gene: TRBD2; CDR3 DNA: TGTGCCAGCAGCCTCGGGGGAGCGGGGGGAAACATTCAGTACTTC; CDR3 protein: CASSLGGAGGNIQYF
clone size: -; V gene: TRBV11-2; J gene: TRBJ2-5; CDR3 length: 13; D gene: -; CDR3 DNA: TGTGCCAGCAGTCCTGCGTGGGAGACTACCCAGTACTTC; CDR3 protein: CASSPAWETTQYF
clone size: -; V gene: TRBV7-9; J gene: TRBJ1-4; CDR3 length: 15; D gene: TRBD1; CDR3 DNA: TGTGCCAGCAGCTCACAGGACAGGGTTAATGAAAAACTGTTTTTT; CDR3 protein: CASSSQDRVNEKLFF
clone size: once; V gene: TRBV7-3; J gene: TRBJ2-4; CDR3 length: 13; D gene: -; CDR3 DNA: TGTGCCAGCAGCTTAGAGAGGGCCGACATTCAGTACTTC; CDR3 protein: CASSLERADIQYF
clone size: -; V gene: TRBV7-9; J gene: TRBJ1-2; CDR3 length: 15; D gene: TRBD1; CDR3 DNA: TGTGCCAGCAGCCAAGGACAGGGGAGGCACTATGGCTACACCTTC; CDR3 protein: CASSQGQGRHYGYTF
clone size: once; V gene: TRBV28; J gene: TRBJ1-2; CDR3 length: 16; D gene: TRBD1; CDR3 DNA: TGTGCCAGCGGGTCCGGGACAGAGTACGGACGGGGTGGCTACACCTTC; CDR3 protein: CASGSGTEYGRGGYTF
clone size: -; V gene: TRBV6-1; J gene: TRBJ1-3; CDR3 length: 14; D gene: TRBD1; CDR3 DNA: TGTGCCAGCAGTACAGGGGAATCAGGAAACACCATATATTTT; CDR3 protein: CASSTGESGNTIYF
clone size: once; V gene: TRBV12-5; J gene: TRBJ2-5; CDR3 length: 16; D gene: TRBD2; CDR3 DNA: TGTGCTAGTGGCCGGGAGGGGGGACGGGGACAAGAGACCCAGTACTTC; CDR3 protein: CASGREGGRGQETQYF
clone size: -; V gene: TRBV30; J gene: TRBJ1-2; CDR3 length: 14; D gene: -; CDR3 DNA: TGTGCCTGGTCTTGGGGGGAGAGCCCCTATGGCTACACCTTC; CDR3 protein: CAWSWGESPYGYTF
clone size: -; V gene: TRBV5-1; J gene: TRBJ1-1; CDR3 length: 13; D gene: TRBD1; CDR3 DNA: TGCGCCAGCAAGGCGGGACAGGGAACTGAAGCTTTCTTT; CDR3 protein: CASKAGQGTEAFF
clone size: -; V gene: TRBV29-1; J gene: TRBJ1-2; CDR3 length: 10; D gene: -; CDR3 DNA: TGCAGCGCGGGGGAATATGGCTACACCTTC; CDR3 protein: CSAGEYGYTF
clone size: -; V gene: TRBV19; J gene: TRBJ2-3; CDR3 length: 11; D gene: TRBD2; CDR3 DNA: TGTGCCAGTGTGGGGAGGGCTACGCAGTATTTT; CDR3 protein: CASVGRATQYF
clone size: -; V gene: TRBV9; J gene: TRBJ2-5; CDR3 length: 15; D gene: TRBD1; CDR3 DNA: TGTGCCAGCAGCGTCGGGACAGGGAAACAAGAGACCCAGTACTTC; CDR3 protein: CASSVGTGKQETQYF
clone size: -; V gene: TRBV4-3; J gene: TRBJ1-2; CDR3 length: 15; D gene: -; CDR3 DNA: TGCGCCAGCAGCCAAGAAAGGGGGTTTAACTATGGCTACACCTTC; CDR3 protein: CASSQERGFNYGYTF
clone size: -; V gene: TRBV25-1; J gene: TRBJ2-7; CDR3 length: 12; D gene: -; CDR3 DNA: TGTGCCAGCAGTGCCCCCCTAGAAGAGCAGTACTTC; CDR3 protein: CASSAPLEEQYF